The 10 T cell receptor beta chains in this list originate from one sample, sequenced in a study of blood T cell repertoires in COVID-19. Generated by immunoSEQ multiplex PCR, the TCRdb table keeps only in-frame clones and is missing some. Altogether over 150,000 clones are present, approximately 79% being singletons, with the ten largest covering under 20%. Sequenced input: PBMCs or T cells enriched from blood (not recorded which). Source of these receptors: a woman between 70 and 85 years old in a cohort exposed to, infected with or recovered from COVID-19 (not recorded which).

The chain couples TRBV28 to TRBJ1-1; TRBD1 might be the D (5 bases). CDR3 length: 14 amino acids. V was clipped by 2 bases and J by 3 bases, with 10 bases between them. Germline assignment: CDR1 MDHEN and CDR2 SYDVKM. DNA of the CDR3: TGTGCCAGCAGTTTAGGCGGGGGGGACACTGAAGCTTTCTTT. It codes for CASSLGGGDTEAFF. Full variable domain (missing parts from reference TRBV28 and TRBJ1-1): DVKVTQSSRYLVKRTGEKVFLECVQDMDHENMFWYRQDPGLGLRLIYFSYDVKMKEKGDIPEGYSVSREKKERFSLILESASTNQTSMYLCASSLGGGDTEAFFGQGTRLTVV.

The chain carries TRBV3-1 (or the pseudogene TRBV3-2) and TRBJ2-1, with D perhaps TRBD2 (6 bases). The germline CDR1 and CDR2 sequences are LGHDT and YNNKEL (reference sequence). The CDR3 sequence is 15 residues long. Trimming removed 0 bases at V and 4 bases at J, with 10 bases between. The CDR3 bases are TGTGCCAGCAGCCAAGATAGCGGAACTTACAATGAGCAGTTCTTC. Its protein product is CASSQDSGTYNEQFF.

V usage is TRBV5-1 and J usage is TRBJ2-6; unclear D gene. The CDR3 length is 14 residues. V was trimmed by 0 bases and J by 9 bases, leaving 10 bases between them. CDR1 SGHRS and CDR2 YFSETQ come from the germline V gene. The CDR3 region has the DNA TGCGCCAGCAGCTTGGACAGAGTTAACAACGTCCTGACTTTC. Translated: CASSLDRVNNVLTF.

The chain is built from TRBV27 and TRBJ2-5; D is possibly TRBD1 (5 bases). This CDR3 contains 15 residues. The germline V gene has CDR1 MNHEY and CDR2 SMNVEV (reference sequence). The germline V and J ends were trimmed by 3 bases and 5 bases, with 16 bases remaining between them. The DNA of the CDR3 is TGTGCCAGCAGTTTCACGGGCCAAGGGGATGAGACCCAGTACTTC. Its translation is CASSFTGQGDETQYF.

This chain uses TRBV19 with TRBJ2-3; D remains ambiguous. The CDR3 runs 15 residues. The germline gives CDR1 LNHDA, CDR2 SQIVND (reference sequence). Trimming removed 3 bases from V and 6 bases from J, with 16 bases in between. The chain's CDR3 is CASSISGSVQDTQYF. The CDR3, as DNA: TGTGCCAGTAGTATTTCTGGCAGCGTGCAGGATACGCAGTATTTT.

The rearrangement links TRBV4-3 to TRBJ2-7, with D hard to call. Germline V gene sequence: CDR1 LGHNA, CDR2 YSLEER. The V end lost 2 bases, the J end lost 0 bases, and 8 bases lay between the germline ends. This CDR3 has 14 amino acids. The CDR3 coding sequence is TGCGCCAGCAGCCAAACCTTCGGCTCCTACGAGCAGTACTTC. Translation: CASSQTFGSYEQYF.

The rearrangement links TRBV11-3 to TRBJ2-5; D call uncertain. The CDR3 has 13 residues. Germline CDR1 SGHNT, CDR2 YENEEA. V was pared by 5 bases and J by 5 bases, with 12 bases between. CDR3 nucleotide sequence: TGTGCCAGCAGCGCGCGCAGGTGGGAGACCCAGTACTTC. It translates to CASSARRWETQYF.

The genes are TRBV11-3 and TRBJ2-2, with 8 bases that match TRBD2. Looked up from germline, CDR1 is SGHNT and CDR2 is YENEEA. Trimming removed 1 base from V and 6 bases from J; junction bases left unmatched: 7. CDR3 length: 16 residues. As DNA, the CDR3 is TGTGCCAGCAGCTTAGGACTAGCGTTTGGGGCCGGGGAGCTGTTTTTT. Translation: CASSLGLAFGAGELFF.

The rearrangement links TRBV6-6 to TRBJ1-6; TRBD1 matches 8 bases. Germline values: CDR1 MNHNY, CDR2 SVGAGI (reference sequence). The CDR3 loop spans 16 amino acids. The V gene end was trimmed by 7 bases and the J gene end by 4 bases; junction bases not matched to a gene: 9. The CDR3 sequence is CASKHTRTGYNSPLHF. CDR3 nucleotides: TGTGCCAGCAAACACACCCGGACAGGGTATAATTCACCCCTCCACTTT.

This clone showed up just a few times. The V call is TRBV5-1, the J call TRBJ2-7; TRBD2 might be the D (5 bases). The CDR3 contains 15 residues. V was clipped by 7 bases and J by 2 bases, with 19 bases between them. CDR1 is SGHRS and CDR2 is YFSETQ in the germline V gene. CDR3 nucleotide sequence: TGCGCCAGCCGAGGGCCCGGTTCAGAGACCTACGAGCAGTACTTC. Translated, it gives CASRGPGSETYEQYF.